This is a list of T cell receptor beta chains from one sample in a study of T cell responses to AZD1222 COVID-19 vaccine. The method was immunoSEQ multiplex PCR; TCRdb's version includes in-frame clones alone and lacks a portion of them. The sample holds 130,000 to 150,000 clones, around nine tenths seen once. The sequenced sample was peripheral blood, obtained 28 days after the second AZD1222 dose. The receptors come from an adult who received the AZD1222 COVID-19 vaccine. CDR3s include the opening cysteine and the closing phenylalanine or tryptophan. The D gene is left open where the match is weak. Clone size is not always given. Where it is, it says once, few, many or a class for expanded clones.

abundance,v_gene,d_gene,j_gene,CDR3nt,CDR3aa
many,TRBV12-3/TRBV12-4,NA,TRBJ1-1,TGTGCCAGCAGGTCCGGGAACACTGAAGCTTTCTTT,CASRSGNTEAFF
NA,TRBV30,NA,TRBJ1-1,TGTGCCTGGGAGGTCCGGGGGAACACTGAAGCTTTCTTT,CAWEVRGNTEAFF
NA,TRBV19,TRBD1,TRBJ1-2,TGTGCCAGTAGTCCCTCAGCAGGGGGGACAGGGATGAACTATGGCTACACCTTC,CASSPSAGGTGMNYGYTF
NA,TRBV28,NA,TRBJ1-2,TGTGCCAGCGGCTTCAGGGCAGGCTACACCTTC,CASGFRAGYTF
NA,TRBV4-3,NA,TRBJ2-7,TGCGCCAGCAACCAAGATCTGGGGGGGGGCTCCAGGAACGAGCAGTACTTC,CASNQDLGGGSRNEQYF
NA,TRBV4-2,NA,TRBJ2-3,TGTGCCAGCAGCCAAGTTGATGAAACGCAGTATTTT,CASSQVDETQYF
NA,TRBV15,TRBD2,TRBJ2-4,TGTGCCACCAGCCGCGAAGTCCTAGCGGGGTCAGAGATTCAGTACTTC,CATSREVLAGSEIQYF
NA,TRBV9,NA,TRBJ2-3,TGTGCCAGCAGCGTAGTGGGACGTGGGGATACGCAGTATTTT,CASSVVGRGDTQYF
NA,TRBV12-5,NA,TRBJ2-2,TGTGCTAGTGGTCCCCCGACCGGGGAGCTGTTTTTT,CASGPPTGELFF
NA,TRBV9,NA,TRBJ1-2,TGTGCCAGCAGCGTAGCCGGGTACAGTGGCTACACCTTC,CASSVAGYSGYTF
NA,TRBV6-5,NA,TRBJ1-2,TGTGCCAGCAGTTACCACAGCAACTATGGCTACACCTTC,CASSYHSNYGYTF
NA,TRBV29-1,NA,TRBJ1-1,TGCAGCGTTCTACAGGGGAACACTGAAGCTTTCTTT,CSVLQGNTEAFF
NA,TRBV6-2/TRBV6-3,NA,TRBJ2-1,TGTGCCAGCAGTAAAACAGGCTACAATGAGCAGTTCTTC,CASSKTGYNEQFF
once,TRBV12-3/TRBV12-4,TRBD1,TRBJ1-2,TGTGCCAGCAGTGGACAGGGGGCGGGTGGCTACACCTTC,CASSGQGAGGYTF
NA,TRBV4-1,TRBD1,TRBJ2-1,TGCGCCAGCAGCCCCGGGACAGGGACGTACAATGAGCAGTTCTTC,CASSPGTGTYNEQFF
NA,TRBV11-1,NA,TRBJ2-2,TGTGCCAGCAGAACCATCGGGGCAGCGAACACCGGGGAGCTGTTTTTT,CASRTIGAANTGELFF
few,TRBV19,TRBD2,TRBJ2-7,TGTGCCAGTAGTATTCGGGCTAGCGGGAGTCTCTACGAGCAGTACTTC,CASSIRASGSLYEQYF
NA,TRBV6-2/TRBV6-3,NA,TRBJ2-7,TGTGCCAGCAGTACTCCAGGCGGGGACTACGAGCAGTACTTC,CASSTPGGDYEQYF
NA,TRBV12-3/TRBV12-4,NA,TRBJ1-5,TGTGCCAGCAGTTTAGGCAGTCAGCCCCAGCATTTT,CASSLGSQPQHF
NA,TRBV3-1/TRBV3-2,NA,TRBJ2-7,TGTGCCAGCAGCCAAGGTAGTATCTACGAGCAGTACTTC,CASSQGSIYEQYF
NA,TRBV6-2/TRBV6-3,NA,TRBJ1-6,TGTGCCAGCAGTTTGGGACTGAGAAATTCACCCCTCCACTTT,CASSLGLRNSPLHF
NA,TRBV11-2,NA,TRBJ2-1,TGTGCCAGCAGCTGGGGGGACCGCTCCAACTCCTACAATGAGCAGTTCTTC,CASSWGDRSNSYNEQFF
NA,TRBV28,TRBD1,TRBJ2-7,TGTGCCAGCAGTTTATCCGGGACAGGGTACCCTGGGCCCTACGAGCAGTACTTC,CASSLSGTGYPGPYEQYF
NA,TRBV19,NA,TRBJ1-4,TGTGCCAGTAGTGAACTCGGGACGGAAAATGAAAAACTGTTTTTT,CASSELGTENEKLFF
NA,TRBV28,NA,TRBJ2-7,TGTGCCAGCAGTGCTGGGGGTGGTACACTCTACGAGCAGTACTTC,CASSAGGGTLYEQYF
NA,TRBV28,TRBD2,TRBJ2-1,TGTGCCAGCAGTTCCATTCTAGCGGGAGAAAGTAATGAGCAGTTCTTC,CASSSILAGESNEQFF